This T cell receptor (beta chain) originates from a study of T cells in Graves' hyperthyroidism and ophthalmopathy (dated by TCRdb to 2018 to 2020). About the investigation overall: Peripheral blood samples were taken at initial diagnosis, before any treatment was given. TCR V-J signatures able to tell the groups apart were searched for in a discovery cohort of 90 to 100 patients, of whom more than 40 had Graves' ophthalmopathy and 57 had stable Graves' hyperthyroidism. Prospective prediction of ophthalmopathy was tested in an independent validation cohort consisting of some 20 hyperthyroidism patients and 17 patients who later progressed to ophthalmopathy. The approximately 90 discovery patients were divided at random into training and test sets in a 7:3 ratio. In roughly six Graves' hyperthyroidism patients, the study also compared T-cell repertoires from thyroid tissue with T-cell repertoires from blood. After sampling, hyperthyroidism patients received methimazole starting at 30 mg daily, and ophthalmopathy patients received high-dose intravenous methylprednisolone. The paper describes TCR Vbeta CDR3 sequencing of around 140 peripheral blood samples, made up of around 41 ophthalmopathy patients, 70 to 80 hyperthyroidism patients and 17 progressor patients.

Amplification of TCR beta CDR3 regions was carried out from RNA transcripts. A first-round RT-PCR of the TCR CDR3 used the HTBI primer set with the Qiagen OneStep RT-PCR kit. A second multiplex PCR round built the libraries, followed by size selection and purification. The libraries were sequenced on an Illumina HiSeq2000 using paired-end 100 bp reads. The authors processed their data as follows. Raw data were processed with SOAPnuke, discarding reads with adapters, uncalled bases, mean Phred below 15, or no exact constant-primer or identifier match. COPE v1.2.5 was used to merge the high-quality paired reads, and each unique nucleotide sequence was defined as a clonotype. Clonotypes were aligned to IMGT TRBV, TRBD and TRBJ reference segments using MiTCR v1.1. The analysis was restricted to V-J combinations with a frequency above 0.0001, which together covered about 99% of the repertoires. A TCS score was defined as the ratio between F50 (clonal expansion) and ExV (chaos), using BLOSUM62-based TCRdist between CDR3 peptides within each V-J. Welch's t-statistics and random forest reduced fewer than 550 V-J features to 13, which were used in a naive Bayes classifier (R e1071). Through fastp at Q25 and MiXCR, TCRdb rebuilt clones from the public reads, retaining in-frame beta chains. A single entry per CDR3 protein holds the most common genes and DNA from its merged rows. The V and J calls and clone size come from TCRdb's table, not from the authors' own analysis. Here the sample has around 340,000 distinct CDR3 sequences; 15% to 20% occur a single time. The top ten clonotypes cover roughly a sixth of the sample.

From cysteine to phenylalanine, the CDR3 is 18 amino acids long. Only the CDR3 DNA is retained, 54 bases long and in frame from the first base. From V the trimming removes 1 base and from J it removes 2 bases, while the gene matches leave 8 bases of the junction unaccounted for. CDR1 is given as KGHSH and CDR2 as LQKENI, both from the germline V gene. Comment on this clonotype: Its binding antigen is unknown. It has no much larger one-base neighbor in the sample; base qualities were not kept.

Ophthalmopathy patients had moderately to severely active disease, with a Clinical Activity Score of 3 or more, a NOSPECS grade of 4 or more, and a disease duration of less than 3 months. Patients with uncontrolled infections, other autoimmune diseases, pregnancy or lactation were excluded. Clinical symptoms, serum thyroxine and TRAb, thyroid ultrasound, and orbital computed tomography formed the basis for the diagnoses. Ficoll-Paque density gradient centrifugation was used to isolate PBMCs from about 9 ml of fresh peripheral blood. Total RNA was extracted using Trizol reagent, and RNA quality was assessed on an Agilent 2100 Bioanalyzer. Overall results and qualifications from the work: A model built on a 13 V-J signature distinguished ophthalmopathy from stable hyperthyroidism, reaching 85% to 90% sensitivity and approximately 81% specificity in cross-validation and 80%/75% in testing. Most expanded thyroid clonotypes (frequency above 0.001) were also detected in blood, suggesting blood repertoires may reflect thyroid immune responses. In validation, progression to ophthalmopathy was predicted by the model with 70% to 71% sensitivity and roughly 72% specificity, a median of around 6.5 months before onset. Sample size was not statistically predetermined, and blinding of investigators to group allocation was not performed.

The receptor was derived from a middle-aged woman with Graves' ophthalmopathy. Recombination linked TRBV18 to TRBJ2-2; 9 junctional bases match TRBD1. Sequenced sample: blood. The CDR3 protein is CASSPLPWGQGNTGELFF. The DNA sequence reads TGTGCCAGCTCACCACTGCCCTGGGGACAGGGTAACACCGGGGAGCTGTTTTTT.